This TCR beta chain was documented in a study of T cell clonality in common variable immunodeficiency. Study-wide results and caveats: Authors noted CVID clonality's cause needs subpopulation repertoire sequencing. Reportedly, TCR beta sequences from common variable immunodeficiency showed fewer deletions and N-nucleotide insertions.

Control and CVID samples contributed equal amounts of genomic DNA. Here immunoSEQ multiplex PCR was the method, and the copy in TCRdb shows in-frame clones only, minus some. This sample comprises approximately 75,000 clones, none seen once only. This CDR3 spans 16 amino acids. With 8 bases removed from V and 0 bases from J, the gap between germline ends came to 19 bases. From germline, CDR1 is LNHDA and CDR2 SQIVND (reference sequence). This clone was seen repeatedly, ten times or more. Its antigen remains unknown. The read ends 3 residues shy of where the CDR3 ends; the end is completed using the germline J gene.

The clonotype originates from a person aged 18 to 70 in good health. Specimen: peripheral blood mononuclear cells. The V call is TRBV19, the J call TRBJ1-1; no firm D call. CDR3 DNA, as far as it was read: TGTGCCAGTCGACCACTCAGGAGGAACATGAACACTGAA. Its translation: CASRPLRRNMNTE. The CDR3 in full is CASRPLRRNMNTEAFF.